The 10 T cell receptor beta chains presented below share a single source sample, sequenced in a study of T cells after yellow fever vaccination. TCRdb passed the 5' RACE reads through MiXCR, listing each CDR3 protein once. This sample has 300,000 or so distinct CDR3 sequences, with roughly 6.8% found just once. The sequences come from PBMCs, collected about 49 days after the first yellow fever vaccination. The receptor source for this set is a young man who received the YFV17D yellow fever vaccine.

This clonotype was detected only a few times. The chain combines TRBV5-1 with TRBJ2-7, with TRBD1 matching 7 bases. This CDR3 contains 13 residues. The V segment lost 3 bases and the J segment 2 bases; nucleotides outside the gene matches: 2. CDR1 and CDR2 (germline): SGHRS, YFSETQ. The CDR3 DNA sequence: TGCGCCAGCAGCTGGGGACAGACCTACGAGCAGTACTTC. Translating it yields CASSWGQTYEQYF.

This clonotype was counted a few times. In DNA form, the CDR3 reads TGTGCCAGCAGCCAATCCCCGCTAGTTGGAGATACGCAGTATTTT. The encoded protein is CASSQSPLVGDTQYF. The chain carries TRBV3-1 and TRBJ2-3; D is unresolved. The CDR3 length is 15 residues. The V and J ends lost 2 bases and 5 bases respectively, with 14 bases between them. Germline assignment: CDR1 LGHDT and CDR2 YNNKEL (reference sequence).

This clonotype was observed a handful of times. This rearrangement joins TRBV18 to TRBJ2-7; 7 bases line up with TRBD2. The CDR3 covers 18 residues. J gave up 5 bases and V 2 bases, and 18 bases lay outside the gene matches. CDR1 is KGHSH and CDR2 is LQKENI in the germline V gene. CDR3: CASSPTLFPFKREDEQYF. In DNA form, the CDR3 reads TGTGCCAGCTCACCAACATTATTCCCTTTCAAGCGGGAAGACGAGCAGTACTTC.

This clonotype was counted only a few times. The chain links TRBV6-2 or TRBV6-3 to TRBJ2-7; 10 bases fit TRBD2. The CDR3 is 15 amino acids. V shed 5 bases, J shed 3 bases, and the junction held 7 bases outside the gene matches. Germline CDR1 is MNHEY and CDR2 is SVGEGT. This CDR3 is CASSGLGLADYEQYV. The CDR3 DNA reads TGTGCCAGCAGTGGACTTGGACTAGCGGACTACGAGCAGTACGTC.

In this sample, this clonotype turned up a few times. The chain carries TRBV19 and TRBJ2-1; 9 bases map to TRBD1. Germline V lookup: CDR1 LNHDA, CDR2 SQIVND (reference sequence). The junction had 7 bases not matched to a gene; V was cut back by 2 bases and J by 8 bases. This CDR3 spans 15 amino acids. As DNA, the CDR3 is TGTGCCAGTAGTATAAGGGACAGGGTTTCGGATGAGCAGTTCTTC. The encoded protein is CASSIRDRVSDEQFF.

This sequence joins TRBV7-2 and TRBJ2-1; 7 bases map to TRBD2. Germline CDR1 SGHTA, CDR2 FQGNSA. This CDR3 is built from 15 residues. Unmatched junction bases numbered 5, after V lost 2 bases and J lost 4 bases. For the CDR3, the DNA is TGTGCCAGCAGCTTATGGGGGGGGGTTTACAATGAGCAGTTCTTC. It codes for CASSLWGGVYNEQFF.

The chain carries TRBV24-1 and TRBJ1-2; D unclear. Germline-derived CDR1 and CDR2 are KGHDR and SFDVKD. The CDR3 runs to 14 residues. The ends were cut back, 5 bases at V and 6 bases at J, with 15 bases in the middle. This CDR3 reads CATSVSSLSDGYTF. Written as DNA, the CDR3 is TGTGCCACCAGTGTCTCGTCCCTTTCGGATGGCTACACCTTC.

This clonotype has only a few counts. The gene calls are TRBV7-6 and TRBJ2-1; TRBD2 might be the D (6 bases). Germline CDR1 and CDR2: SGHVS and FNYEAQ. V lost 4 bases to trimming and J lost 7 bases, with 11 bases between them. This CDR3 spans 13 amino acids. CDR3 sequence reads: CASSYGGINEQFF. CDR3 sequence (DNA): TGTGCCAGCAGCTATGGGGGGATTAATGAGCAGTTCTTC.

This chain uses TRBV5-6 with TRBJ2-1; D possibly corresponds to TRBD1 (6 bases). Germline loops: CDR1 SGHDT, CDR2 YYEEEE. This CDR3 is built from 16 residues. The V and J ends lost 4 bases and 0 bases respectively, with 14 bases between them. The CDR3 DNA reads as TGTGCCAGCAGCGAGAGACAGGTGCGCTCCTACAATGAGCAGTTCTTC. This encodes CASSERQVRSYNEQFF. Together with reference TRBV5-6 and TRBJ2-1, the CDR3 gives the full variable domain: DAGVTQSPTHLIKTRGQQVTLRCSPKSGHDTVSWYQQALGQGPQFIFQYYEEEERQRGNFPDRFSGHQFPNYSSELNVNALLLGDSALYLCASSERQVRSYNEQFFGPGTRLTVL.

At least ten counts were recorded for this clonotype. This chain connects TRBV5-1 to TRBJ1-1, with D uncertain. The CDR3 consists of 14 residues. The V and J ends lost 3 bases and 1 base respectively, with 10 bases between them. Germline CDR1 and CDR2: SGHRS and YFSETQ. As DNA, the CDR3 is TGCGCCAGCAGCTCGGACGGACGGAACACTGAAGCTTTCTTT. Residues: CASSSDGRNTEAFF. Full variable domain (missing parts from reference TRBV5-1 and TRBJ1-1): KAGVTQTPRYLIKTRGQQVTLSCSPISGHRSVSWYQQTPGQGLQFLFEYFSETQRNKGNFPGRFSGRQFSNSRSEMNVSTLELGDSALYLCASSSDGRNTEAFFGQGTRLTVV.